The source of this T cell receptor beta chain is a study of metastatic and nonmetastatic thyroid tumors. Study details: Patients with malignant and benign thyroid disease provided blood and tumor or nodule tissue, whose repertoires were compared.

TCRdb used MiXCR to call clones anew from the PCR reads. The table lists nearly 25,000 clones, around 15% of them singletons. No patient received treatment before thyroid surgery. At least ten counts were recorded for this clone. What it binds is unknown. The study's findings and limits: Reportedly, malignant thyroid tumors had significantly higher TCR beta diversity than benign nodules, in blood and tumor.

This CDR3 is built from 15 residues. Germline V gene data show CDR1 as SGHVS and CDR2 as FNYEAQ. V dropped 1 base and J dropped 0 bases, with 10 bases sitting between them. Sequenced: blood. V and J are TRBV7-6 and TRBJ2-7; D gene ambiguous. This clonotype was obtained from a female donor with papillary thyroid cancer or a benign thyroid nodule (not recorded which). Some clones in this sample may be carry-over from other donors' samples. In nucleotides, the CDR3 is TGTGCCAGCAGCTTAGGGCAGATCTACTCCTACGAGCAGTACTTC. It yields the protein CASSLGQIYSYEQYF.